This record looks at one TCR beta chain sequence and its context. This clone has a handful of counts. Its antigen is not yet known. The sample holds no much larger clone one base away, and base qualities are not on file. The cohort consisted of some 670 healthy bone marrow donors. All cohort members were sampled while nominally healthy, although unrecorded immune exposures were likely present. The donor tested CMV seronegative, placing the donor among the 352 seronegative members of the cohort. Each donor provided a peripheral blood sample, and peripheral blood mononuclear cells were used for TCR beta sequencing. The Qiagen DNeasy Blood Extraction Kit was used to extract genomic DNA from the blood cell samples. These data come from a study of cytomegalovirus exposure and HLA in healthy donors (dated by TCRdb to 2015 to 2018). Concerning the study at large: According to an earlier analysis of 587 of the donors, some 170 million T cells yielded 117 million unique TCR beta sequences and approximately 300 Gb of sequence data. Roughly 300 gigabases of sequencing data and approximately 92 million unique TCR sequences made up an early release that covered around 640 HLA-typed donors. Of the approximately 400 genotyped donors, over 80% were placed in the genetic ancestry cluster associated with self-reported Caucasian donors. The aim of the study was to test whether cataloging public T cell receptors could identify signatures of past pathogen exposure. The T cell repertoires of several hundred subjects were profiled by immunosequencing and related to cytomegalovirus serostatus. Along with the approximately 620-subject first cohort, a separate validation cohort of over 90 different subjects was used. High-throughput TCR immunosequencing, statistical association of individual TCRs with disease status, and machine learning were combined to predict cytomegalovirus infection status. In a later analysis, previously published TCR beta repertoires from roughly 710 donors were re-analyzed and high-resolution HLA genotyping was added so that TCR occurrence patterns could be studied. Rather than drawing on any new phenotypic data, the later analysis identified candidate immune exposures from TCR beta sequences and the way those sequences occurred across donors. To decide whether each TCR beta V gene segment behaved as functional or pseudogenic, an earlier analysis of some 600 of the donors relied on high-throughput TCR beta sequencing. Donor age, sex, ethnicity and CMV serostatus were compiled alongside the repertoire data. In a later genetic analysis, genome-wide SNP genotypes for about 55% of the roughly 700 donors were used, and that subset was treated as a discovery cohort. All discovery cohort repertoires had been generated on a single sequencing platform. HLA typing included class I and class II loci at four-digit resolution. The number of typed donors differed by locus: roughly 629-630 for A, B, C, DRB1 and DQB1; approximately 540 for DQA1; 606 for DPA1; and 400 to 480 for DPB1. Five DR-DQ haplotypes were treated as single units for association and clustering because of strong linkage in the cohort. Among 398 genotyped donors of the cohort, an average of approximately 240,000 unique TCR beta nucleotide sequences was sequenced per donor, of which about 19% were non-productive.

The protocol used for the library was the immunoSEQ multiplex PCR assay. The multiplex PCR relied on a mix of 60 forward primers for TCR Vbeta segments and 13 reverse primers for TCR Jbeta segments. The CDR3 region of rearranged TCR beta genes was amplified from genomic DNA by a multiplex PCR assay. On the Illumina HiSeq System, the amplified TCR beta libraries were sequenced as 87-base-pair reads. The paper's processing steps were these. A later analysis counted some 74 million unique TCR beta chains across the 700 or so repertoires, and some 11 million of these chains were shared by at least two donors. Raw reads were error-corrected and collapsed into unique sequences with a nearest-neighbor algorithm that merged closely related sequences to remove PCR and sequencing errors. Alignment of CDR3 sequences to IMGT reference sequences was used to assign V, D and J gene segments. For a sequence to be retained, a match of at least six nucleotides was required to both a V gene segment and a J gene segment. Rearrangements were classified as productive when the CDR3 lacked stop codons and remained in frame with V and J, and all other rearrangements were classified as non-productive. Following IMGT convention, CDR3 was defined as the stretch from the second conserved V-encoded cysteine up to the conserved J-encoded phenylalanine. In an earlier analysis of more than 550 of the donors, sequences lacking an unambiguous match to a single V gene segment were excluded. An earlier analysis of several hundred of the donors called V segments functional above 56.7% productive rearrangements and segregating when the between-donor standard deviation exceeded 5%. A statistical classification framework was built for diagnosing cytomegalovirus status from the catalog of TCR beta chain sequences. A later analysis assigned V and J genes by comparing TCR nucleotide sequences with IMGT/GENE-DB human TR gene sequences. In a later analysis, CDR3 sequences and most-parsimonious VDJ recombination scenarios were assigned using the TCRdist pipeline. In a later analysis, each TCR beta chain was defined by its CDR3 amino acid sequence together with its V-gene family, and reads without a unique V-gene family were excluded. To address suspected cross-contamination and a sequencing artifact, a later analysis removed roughly 580 highly shared, low-generation-probability nucleotide sequences. In a later analysis, a clonal expansion index for each public chain was calculated from normalized within-repertoire ranks of inferred template counts. In a later analysis, generation probabilities were computed using a VDJ recombination model fitted to out-of-frame rearrangements, and the results were checked against IGoR. In a later analysis, TCR-TCR, TCR-HLA and TCR-CMV co-occurrence was scored with hypergeometric tests, and a repertoire-size bias correction was applied to TCR pairs. A later analysis estimated false discovery rates by permuting HLA or CMV assignments 20 times. In a later analysis, co-occurring TCRs were grouped using DBSCAN, with TCRdist sequence similarity added in when clustering inside HLA-allele-positive subsets. Repertoires with fewer than 30,000 or more than 120,000 public chains, plus five repertoires with anomalous nucleotide sharing, were excluded from co-occurrence clustering. TCRdb holds this immuneACCESS table with in-frame rearrangements only. Some clones are missing; in checked studies, unresolved V genes explain under half, and the rest has no known cause. V, J and clone size are taken as reported in that table, and D and trimming were inferred from the DNA itself. The sample yields under 250,000 clones; over 80% were counted once. Of the sample, roughly 0.71% is held by the ten largest clones.

The paper's findings and limits, for the study overall: CMV serostatus was the only immune exposure information available for the cohort. The 87-base-pair reads could not distinguish some IMGT-functional V segments, including TRBV6-2 and TRBV6-3, so those segments were excluded. While some public TCRs were present in many individuals, most TCR sequences turned up only very rarely across donors. Most CMV-associated TCR beta chains appeared to be HLA-restricted in a later analysis, and the HLA associations seemed to be driven largely by CMV exposure. In a later analysis, HLA-associated TCR beta chains were found to be more clonally expanded and to have lower generation probabilities than equally common non-associated chains. Correlated functional status among segregating V segments might be attributable to linkage disequilibrium, but an unknown experimental factor could not be ruled out. Because some donors lacked HLA typing at each locus, the association tests relied only on the typed subset. The sequencing pipeline was judged likely to have produced a cluster of highly shared sequence variants as a technical artifact. V-gene and J-gene trimming of TCR beta chains was associated with a missense DCLRE1C variant in a later genetic analysis, and the association was replicated in an independent cohort. A later analysis associated roughly 17,000 TCR beta sequences with specific HLA alleles at a false discovery rate of 0.05. The study listed 150 to 200 TCR beta chains as associated with cytomegalovirus. Cytomegalovirus status was reported to be diagnosed by the classifier with high specificity and sensitivity in both the original and validation cohorts. Because counts were too low, under 20 rarely observed V segments, including chromosome 9 orphons, were left out of the earlier analysis of approximately 580 of the donors. In a later analysis, the rate of TCR association differed among HLA loci, with DRB1 alleles having the most associated TCRs and HLA-C alleles having the fewest. In this cohort, only TCR beta chains were sequenced, and detectable features were limited by the absence of alpha or paired-chain data. In an earlier analysis of some 540 of the donors, most TCR beta V segments appeared in productive rearrangements about 90% or about 30% of the time, broadly matching IMGT annotations. A further reported finding was that TCR beta sequences accurately predicted the HLA-A and HLA-B alleles for most subjects in the first cohort. Roughly uniform sequencing depth across donors was assumed in presence/absence analyses, although this assumption may not hold. In vitro tests confirmed that a few of the cytomegalovirus-associated TCR beta chains recognize cytomegalovirus antigens. In a later analysis, several top co-occurrence clusters were reported to appear linked to parvovirus B19, influenza, CMV and Epstein-Barr virus. Strong co-occurrence of HLA alleles, especially DR and DQ, made assigning TCR associations to individual alleles difficult. The authors suggested that the approach could potentially be extended to other disease states and immunological phenotypes. Compared with the roughly 670-donor mean, donors in an Asian-associated ancestry cluster had fewer N-insertions in productive TCRs, according to a later genetic analysis.

Sequences SGHVS (CDR1) and FNYEAQ (CDR2) are obtained from the germline V gene. Reading from cysteine to phenylalanine, the CDR3 counts 13 amino acids. Only the CDR3 portion is preserved as DNA: 39 bases, with reading frame beginning at the first base. V loses 6 bases of germline sequence and J loses 5 bases, and the interval between the two ends is 11 bases. The receptor was derived from a boy between 2 and 15 years old in good health and CMV-seronegative. The chain uses TRBV7-6 and TRBJ1-5; the D gene is not confidently resolved. The sample was PBMCs. DNA sequence: TGTGCCAGCAGTCCCGGCGGGGATCAGCCCCAGCATTTT. Its protein product is CASSPGGDQPQHF. Extended through the reference TRBV7-6 and TRBJ1-5 proteins, this CDR3 yields the full variable domain: GAGVSQSPRYKVTKRGQDVALRCDPISGHVSLYWYRQALGQGPEFLTYFNYEAQQDKSGLPNDRFSAERPEGSISTLTIQRTEQRDSAMYRCASSPGGDQPQHFGDGTRLSIL.